The entry below describes one T cell receptor beta chain. Time point described: peripheral blood 6 weeks after treatment start. These data originate in a study of PD-L1 blockade in urothelial cancer. J was trimmed by 6 bases and V by 5 bases; bases with no gene match: 7. The CDR3 length is 15 residues. The V gene's germline CDR1 is MGHDK and CDR2 SYGVNS. The assay was immunoSEQ multiplex PCR, and TCRdb's table has in-frame clones only and misses some. The table records 100,000 to 150,000 clones, 86% of them present only once. Sequenced material: PBMCs, taken around atezolizumab (anti-PD-L1) treatment. This clonotype was sampled from a man between 45 and 60 years old with urothelial cancer. The rearrangement links TRBV25-1 to TRBJ2-2, with 9 bases fitting TRBD2. The CDR3 sequence is CASSLAGGGAGELFF. DNA for the CDR3: TGTGCCAGCAGTCTGGCGGGAGGGGGGGCCGGGGAGCTGTTTTTT.